This T cell receptor (beta chain) was captured by sequencing in a study of T cell clonality in common variable immunodeficiency. The CDR3 runs to 12 residues. V lost 4 bases and J lost 7, with 9 bases in between. The V gene's germline CDR1 is MNHEY and CDR2 SVGEGT. Here immunoSEQ multiplex PCR was the method, and the copy in TCRdb shows in-frame clones only, minus some. The sample includes about 35,000 clones, none of them occurring once. Only a few counts were recorded for this clone. Its antigen is not identified. The read falls 3 residues short of the CDR3 end, and the missing part is taken from the germline J gene. Overall study results and limits: CVID patient heterogeneity limited repertoire-clinical complication correlations. Shared TCRbeta clones were fewer between CVID subjects than controls. Reportedly, TCR beta sequences from common variable immunodeficiency showed fewer deletions and N-nucleotide insertions.

Material: peripheral blood mononuclear cells. The receptor comes from a human donor with common variable immunodeficiency. This chain joins TRBV6-2 or TRBV6-3 and TRBJ2-3; D is perhaps TRBD2 (6 bases). The sequenced CDR3 bases are TGTGCCAGCAGTTCCAGGGACTATACG. This gives the protein CASSSRDYT. The whole CDR3 sequence is CASSSRDYTQYF.